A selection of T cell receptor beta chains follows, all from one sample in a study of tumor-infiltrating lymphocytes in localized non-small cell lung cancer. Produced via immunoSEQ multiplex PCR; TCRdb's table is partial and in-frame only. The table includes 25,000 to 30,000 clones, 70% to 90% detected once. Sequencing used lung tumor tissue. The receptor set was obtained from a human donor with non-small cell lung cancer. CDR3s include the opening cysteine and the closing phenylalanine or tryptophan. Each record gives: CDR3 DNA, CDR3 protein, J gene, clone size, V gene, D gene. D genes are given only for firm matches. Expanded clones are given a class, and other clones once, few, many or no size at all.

DNA: TGTGCCAGCAGCGGCGGGGAGGGCACTGAAGCTTTCTTT; CDR3: CASSGGEGTEAFF; J: TRBJ1-1; size: few; V: TRBV9; D: -
DNA: TGTGCCAGCAGTTACGGGGGGACCTCCTACGAGCAGTACTTC; CDR3: CASSYGGTSYEQYF; J: TRBJ2-7; size: -; V: TRBV6-5; D: -
DNA: TGTGGGGCCGGGAGCACAGATACGCAGTATTTT; CDR3: CGAGSTDTQYF; J: TRBJ2-3; size: few; V: TRBV20-1; D: -
DNA: TGTGCCAGCAGTCCCTCCCCAGGGACCGGGGAGCTGTTTTTT; CDR3: CASSPSPGTGELFF; J: TRBJ2-2; size: -; V: TRBV6-4; D: -
DNA: TGTGCCACCAGCAGAGATCGGACCGGCGGGACACTCGAGTACTTC; CDR3: CATSRDRTGGTLEYF; J: TRBJ2-4; size: -; V: TRBV15; D: -
DNA: TGTGCCACCCCAAAAAAGAGGGCGGGGGGACAATCGAGCTCCTACAATGAGCAGTTCTTC; CDR3: CATPKKRAGGQSSSYNEQFF; J: TRBJ2-1; size: -; V: TRBV2; D: TRBD2
DNA: TGTGCCAGCAGCTTTGATGGCTGGGATTATGGCTACACCTTC; CDR3: CASSFDGWDYGYTF; J: TRBJ1-2; size: once; V: TRBV7-2; D: -
DNA: TGTGCCAGCAGCTTACCCAATTATGAAGCTTTCTTT; CDR3: CASSLPNYEAFF; J: TRBJ1-1; size: -; V: TRBV7-9; D: -
DNA: TGTGCCAGCAGCCGGACTCCCTATGGCTACACCTTC; CDR3: CASSRTPYGYTF; J: TRBJ1-2; size: -; V: TRBV6-5; D: -
DNA: TGTGCCAGCAGTCGATTCGGGCCACAGGGAGCTGAAGCTTTCTTT; CDR3: CASSRFGPQGAEAFF; J: TRBJ1-1; size: -; V: TRBV7-2; D: -